This T cell receptor beta chain was captured by sequencing in a study of T cells in Graves' hyperthyroidism and ophthalmopathy. This CDR3 is 16 amino acids long. Germline V gene sequence: CDR1 SEHNR, CDR2 FQNEAQ (reference sequence). Trimming pared 2 bases from V and 8 bases from J, leaving 19 bases between. This clonotype was counted at least ten times. There were TCR beta CDR3 regions amplified from RNA transcripts. The HTBI primer set was used in a first-round RT-PCR of the TCR CDR3. TCRdb re-analysed the multiplex PCR reads in MiXCR, keeping a single row per CDR3 protein. The table records about 700,000 distinct CDR3 sequences, about 14% of them present only once. An absence of ophthalmopathy progression within 18 months meant stable Graves' hyperthyroidism.

This receptor was identified in a woman between 18 and 30 years old with Graves' hyperthyroidism. The J gene is TRBJ2-1, the V gene TRBV7-9; D may be TRBD1 or TRBD2 (6 bases each). Specimen: blood. CDR3 region: CASSLRGVPVPDEQFF. The CDR3 nucleotides read TGTGCCAGCAGCTTAAGGGGGGTACCAGTGCCCGATGAGCAGTTCTTC.